This T cell receptor beta chain was sequenced during a study of T-cell reconstitution after alpha-beta-depleted transplantation in children listed by TCRdb under 2016. Notes on the research overall: T-cell immune reconstitution after TCRalphabeta/CD19-depleted allogeneic hematopoietic cell transplantation in children was quantitatively tracked in the study by means of TCR repertoire profiling.

Receptor libraries were prepared by PCR. The instrument given in TCRdb is Illumina HiSeq 2500. TCR libraries were prepared with molecular barcoding, using unique molecular identifiers to normalize TCRbeta repertoire quantification. TCRdb reprocessing: public reads trimmed at Q25 with fastp, clones called with MiXCR, in-frame beta chains kept. Records with the same CDR3 protein are collapsed into one entry carrying the most frequent genes and DNA. The sample contains about 610,000 distinct CDR3 sequences, more than 9% of them found a single time. The top ten clones comprise less than 5% of the sample. Taken from cysteine to phenylalanine, the CDR3 has 18 residues. The only DNA kept is the CDR3, 54 bases in frame from the first base. The CDR1 and CDR2 encoded by the germline V gene are MNHEY and SVGAGI. Unmatched junction bases come to 14, with V trimmed by 6 bases and J by 2 bases. This clonotype was seen many times. The target of this receptor is not known. Base qualities are missing; no much larger clone stands one base away.

The rearranged chain carries TRBV6-5 and TRBJ2-1, with TRBD1 matching 9 junction bases. This sample comprised PBMCs from the stem cell graft donor, obtained from the stem cell graft. The TCR sequence derives from a human donor who donated a stem cell graft to a child with acute myeloid leukemia. For the CDR3, the sequence is CASRRGQGRSGAYNEQFF. The nucleotide sequence is TGTGCCAGCAGGAGGGGACAGGGTCGTTCAGGGGCCTACAATGAGCAGTTCTTC.